This TCR beta chain was found in a study of siplizumab effects on memory and regulatory T cells. Trimming left V 8 bases short and J 0 bases short, with 13 bases between. CDR1 is MNHEY and CDR2 is SMNVEV in the germline V gene (reference sequence). This CDR3 contains 15 residues. The assay was immunoSEQ multiplex PCR, and TCRdb's table has in-frame clones only and misses some. The sample carries some 65,000 clones, over 75% recorded once. Study conclusions and caveats: Unstimulated subsets captured only a minor fraction of alloreactive clones. Alloreactive sequences traceable to unstimulated CD4+ memory cells were significantly reduced by siplizumab. It seemed that naive T cells were more diverse than memory cells and were major contributors to the alloresponse. Tregs that proliferated in siplizumab cultures did not have their suppressive function confirmed.

About this clone: Its antigen is unknown.

The chain uses TRBV27 and TRBJ2-2; D may be TRBD2 (6 bases). Material: Tregs sorted from blood. The clonotype comes from a human donor in good health. DNA of the CDR3: TGTGCCAGCTCGGTCGGCGGGACGAACACCGGGGAGCTGTTTTTT. Protein: CASSVGGTNTGELFF.